This paragraph covers one T cell receptor beta chain sequence. The antigen is not known. This CDR3 has 15 amino acids. With V trimmed by 3 bases and J by 5 bases, 2 bases remained unmatched. Germline CDR1 and CDR2: SGHNT and YYREEE (reference sequence). The data were obtained in a study of cytomegalovirus exposure and HLA in healthy donors. Broader study findings: With later analysis, a missense DCLRE1C variant became linked to TCR beta V- and J-gene trimming. Listed as cytomegalovirus-associated were around 160 TCR beta chains. Most TCR sequences were uncommon, yet certain public TCRs appeared in many donors.

The study ran its PCR with 60 Vbeta and 13 Jbeta primers. Here immunoSEQ multiplex PCR was the method, and the copy in TCRdb shows in-frame clones only, minus some. The table shows about 110,000 clones, with less than 90% occurring only once. Input material: PBMCs. The J gene is TRBJ2-2, the V gene TRBV5-4, with 12 bases fitting TRBD2. This TCR was recovered from a man over 45 in good health and CMV-seronegative. CDR3 nucleotides: TGTGCCAGCAGCTCCGGGACTAGCGGGACCGGGGAGCTGTTTTTT. It yields the protein CASSSGTSGTGELFF.